This TCR beta chain was identified during a study of CD8+ T cells in alopecia areata. On the study more broadly: Patients received oral tofacitinib, 5 to 10 mg twice daily, for moderate-to-severe alopecia areata.

Isolated RNA was reverse transcribed into cDNA used as the sequencing template. Profiled with immunoSEQ multiplex PCR; TCRdb holds only in-frame clones, not every one. The sample includes roughly 180,000 clones, about 55% of them seen just once. The ends were cut back, 3 bases at V and 7 bases at J, with 10 bases in the middle. CDR3 length: 13 residues. Germline loops: CDR1 LNHDA, CDR2 SQIVND (reference sequence). Specified treatment: oral pan-JAK inhibitor, 5-10 mg twice daily. Lesional scalp punch biopsies and peripheral blood came from alopecia areata patients. Starting from PBMCs, sorting isolated CD4+ and CD8+ T cells. Regarding this clone: Its antigen is unknown.

The study, taken as a whole, reports: The study found tofacitinib significantly decreased scalp clonality and expanded CD8+ clones among the top 100.

The starting material was CD8+ T cells sorted from blood, obtained at week 24, from a patient treated with tofacitinib. The chain recombines TRBV19 with TRBJ1-5; D possibly corresponds to TRBD1 (6 bases). The clonotype originates from a human donor with alopecia areata. CDR3 sequence: CASSIGQYQPQHF. The CDR3 nucleotides read TGTGCCAGTAGTATCGGACAGTACCAGCCCCAGCATTTT.